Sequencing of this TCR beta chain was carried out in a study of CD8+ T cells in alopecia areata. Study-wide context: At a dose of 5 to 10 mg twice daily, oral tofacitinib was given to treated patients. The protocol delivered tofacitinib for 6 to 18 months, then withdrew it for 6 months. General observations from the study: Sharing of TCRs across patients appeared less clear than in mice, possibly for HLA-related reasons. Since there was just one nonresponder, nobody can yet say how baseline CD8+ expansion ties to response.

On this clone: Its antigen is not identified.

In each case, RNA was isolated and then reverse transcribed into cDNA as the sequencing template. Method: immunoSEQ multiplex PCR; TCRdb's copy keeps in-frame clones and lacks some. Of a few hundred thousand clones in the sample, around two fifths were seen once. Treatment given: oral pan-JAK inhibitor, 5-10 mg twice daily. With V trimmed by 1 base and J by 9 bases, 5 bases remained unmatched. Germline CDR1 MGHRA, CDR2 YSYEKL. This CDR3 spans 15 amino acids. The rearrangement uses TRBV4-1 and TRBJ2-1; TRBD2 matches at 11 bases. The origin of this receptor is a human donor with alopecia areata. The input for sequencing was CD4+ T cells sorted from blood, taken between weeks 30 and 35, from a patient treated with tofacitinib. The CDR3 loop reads CASSQGLAGRGEQFF. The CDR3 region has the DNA TGCGCCAGCAGCCAAGGACTAGCGGGAAGGGGTGAGCAGTTCTTC.